These T cell receptor beta chains were read from a single sample in a study of shared clonotypes between healthy human individuals. Measured with immunoSEQ multiplex PCR; TCRdb has only the in-frame clones, and not every one. In the table there are 1.6 million or so clones, 95% to 97% of which are singletons. Material: naive CD4+ T cells sorted from blood. The origin of the receptors is a man under 40 in good health. Each CDR3 is given with its conserved first and last residue. A D gene is named only where the DNA matches it firmly. Clone sizes are given selectively: once, few, many, or a class where the clone is expanded.

V gene	J gene	clone size	D gene	CDR3 DNA	CDR3 protein
TRBV18	TRBJ1-5	.	.	TGTGCCAGCTCACCTACAGATTTTCAGCCCCAGCATTTT	CASSPTDFQPQHF
TRBV14	TRBJ2-7	.	.	TGTGCCAGCAGCCAACGCTCGGGACGCGACTCCATGGCCCTTTACGAGCAGTACTTC	CASSQRSGRDSMALYEQYF
TRBV5-1	TRBJ1-3	.	TRBD1	TGCGCCAGCAGCTCGGGAGCAGGGGGCTCTGGAAACACCATATATTTT	CASSSGAGGSGNTIYF
TRBV28	TRBJ2-2	.	.	TGTGCCAGCAGTTTATATACGAACACCGGGGAGCTGTTTTTT	CASSLYTNTGELFF
TRBV4-1	TRBJ1-5	.	.	TGCGCCAGCAGCCAAGGGGGTGAGCGCAATCAGCCCCAGCATTTT	CASSQGGERNQPQHF
TRBV25-1	TRBJ1-5	.	.	TGTGCCAGCCGCGGACCCGGGGGAGGCCAGCCCCAGCATTTT	CASRGPGGGQPQHF
TRBV7-3	TRBJ2-1	.	.	TGTGCCAGCAGCTTAAGCAGTACTGAGCAGTTCTTC	CASSLSSTEQFF
TRBV19	TRBJ1-5	once	.	TGTGCCAGTAGTATCACAGATTATCAGCCCCAGCATTTT	CASSITDYQPQHF
TRBV6-1	TRBJ2-1	.	.	TGTGCCTCGTCCAGGACACCGGACAATGAGCAGTTCTTC	CASSRTPDNEQFF
TRBV4-3	TRBJ2-2	.	.	TGCGCCAGCAGTCGCACCAGGGGAGGCACCGGGGAGCTGTTTTTT	CASSRTRGGTGELFF
TRBV6-4	TRBJ2-7	once	TRBD2	TGTGCCAGCAGCACACTAGCGGGAAGCTACGAGCAGTACTTC	CASSTLAGSYEQYF
TRBV14	TRBJ2-2	.	TRBD1	TGTGCCAGCAAAGGGGGCATCAACACCGGGGAGCTGTTTTTT	CASKGGINTGELFF
TRBV5-1	TRBJ1-1	.	TRBD1	TGCGCCAGCAGCTTACCCGGGACAGGGGGCCTTTCAATGACTGAAGCTTTCTTT	CASSLPGTGGLSMTEAFF
TRBV10-3	TRBJ2-7	.	TRBD1	TGTGCCATCAGTGATCGGGACAGCTCCTACGAGCAGTACTTC	CAISDRDSSYEQYF
TRBV18	TRBJ1-3	.	.	TGTGCCAGCTCACCGCTCAGGGACTCTGGAAACACCATATATTTT	CASSPLRDSGNTIYF
TRBV19	TRBJ2-1	.	TRBD2	TGTGCCAGCCGGGGGACTAGCGGGAACAATGAGCAGTTCTTC	CASRGTSGNNEQFF
TRBV5-6	TRBJ1-1	.	TRBD1	TGTGCCAGCAGAACGTTGGCAGGGGACAGGGCCACTGAAGCTTTCTTT	CASRTLAGDRATEAFF
TRBV30	TRBJ1-5	.	.	TGTGCCTACGCGGGGGGGGGCGATCAGCCCCAGCATTTT	CAYAGGGDQPQHF
TRBV9	TRBJ2-3	.	.	TGTGCCAGCAGCCTAGAGGGGGTCAGCACAGATACGCAGTATTTT	CASSLEGVSTDTQYF
TRBV28	TRBJ1-1	.	.	TGTGCCAGCAGTACTATCGTTGTAGGGAGAGAAACTGAAGCTTTCTTT	CASSTIVVGRETEAFF
TRBV7-6	TRBJ2-7	few	.	TGTGCCAGCAGCCCAGCACGTGCCGGGTCCTACGAGCAGTACTTC	CASSPARAGSYEQYF
TRBV10-1	TRBJ2-1	.	.	TGCGCCAGCAGCCCCGGCGGCCTAGCGTCCTACAATGAGCAGTTCTTC	CASSPGGLASYNEQFF
TRBV18	TRBJ1-2	.	.	TGTGCCAGCTCCCCAAAAGAGGGGTTCCTAAGGGGCTACACCTTC	CASSPKEGFLRGYTF
TRBV4-2	TRBJ1-5	.	.	TGTGCCAGCAGCCAAGAGAGGGATCAGCCCCAGCATTTT	CASSQERDQPQHF
TRBV19	TRBJ2-7	.	TRBD1	TGTGCCAGTAGTCCCGGGACAGTATACGAGCAGTACTTC	CASSPGTVYEQYF
TRBV5-1	TRBJ2-1	.	.	TGCGCCAGCAGCTTGGGGGCGGAGCAGTTCTTC	CASSLGAEQFF
TRBV5-5	TRBJ2-5	.	.	TGTGCCAGCAGCCGCCGACGGCAACAAGAGACCCAGTACTTC	CASSRRRQQETQYF
TRBV5-1	TRBJ2-1	.	.	TGCGCCAGCAATGAGCCCCACCTCAATGAGCAGTTCTTC	CASNEPHLNEQFF
TRBV10-2	TRBJ2-1	.	TRBD2	TGCGCCAGCAGTATAGGGACTAGCGCGGACAATGAGCAGTTCTTC	CASSIGTSADNEQFF
TRBV5-1	TRBJ2-2	.	.	TGCGCCAGCAGCGAACGGGGCCCCGGGGAGCTGTTTTTT	CASSERGPGELFF
TRBV5-5	TRBJ1-5	.	.	TGTGCCAGCAGCTTGCGGTATAGCAATCAGCCCCAGCATTTT	CASSLRYSNQPQHF
TRBV5-1	TRBJ2-7	.	TRBD2	TGCGCCAGCAGCTTGGCCAGCGGGGTCTACGAGCAGTACTTC	CASSLASGVYEQYF
TRBV18	TRBJ2-3	.	.	TGTGCCAGCTCACCCCCCGGTCAGCCAGATACGCAGTATTTT	CASSPPGQPDTQYF
TRBV10-1	TRBJ2-7	.	.	TGCGCCAGCAGTGAGTCAGGGATAATCGAGCAGTACTTC	CASSESGIIEQYF
TRBV2	TRBJ2-1	.	.	TGTGCCAGCAGTGCCAGGGTGACCACCAACAATGAGCAGTTCTTC	CASSARVTTNNEQFF
TRBV5-1	TRBJ2-2	.	TRBD2	TGCGCCAGCAGCTTGAAGCTAGCGGTCGCCGGGGAGCTGTTTTTT	CASSLKLAVAGELFF
TRBV19	TRBJ2-1	.	.	TGTGCCAGTAGTAAAGGGCGAGAGCAGTTCTTC	CASSKGREQFF
TRBV6-1	TRBJ1-2	.	.	TGTGCCAGCAGTGCCGTCAGTTCTAACTATGGCTACACCTTC	CASSAVSSNYGYTF
TRBV7-9	TRBJ1-1	.	.	TGTGCCAGCAGCTCCAGACAGGTGAACACTGAAGCTTTCTTT	CASSSRQVNTEAFF
TRBV5-1	TRBJ2-1	.	TRBD2	TGCGCCAGCAGCTTGGCAGCGGGAGCGTACTCCTACAATGAGCAGTTCTTC	CASSLAAGAYSYNEQFF
TRBV28	TRBJ1-1	.	.	TGTGCCAGCAGACAAGGACACGGGGCTTTCTTT	CASRQGHGAFF
TRBV9	TRBJ2-7	.	TRBD1	TGTGCCAGCAGCGTAGGGTCAGGGGGACACGAGCAGTACTTC	CASSVGSGGHEQYF
TRBV18	TRBJ2-6	.	.	TGTGCCAGCTCACCAAAGGGGTCGGCCAACGTCCTGACTTTC	CASSPKGSANVLTF
TRBV28	TRBJ1-4	.	TRBD1	TGTGCCAGCAGTTCCAGGGGGCGAGGGGAAAAACTGTTTTTT	CASSSRGRGEKLFF
TRBV28	TRBJ2-7	.	.	TGTGCCAGCAGTTTACTTAAGGGTGCCGAGCAGTACTTC	CASSLLKGAEQYF
TRBV7-9	TRBJ1-1	.	.	TGTGCCAGCAGCTTACTCGGGACATTTACGGCTTTCTTT	CASSLLGTFTAFF
TRBV6-4	TRBJ2-3	.	TRBD2	TGTGCCAGCAGTGCCTTCAGCGGGGGTAGCACAGATACGCAGTATTTT	CASSAFSGGSTDTQYF
TRBV4-3	TRBJ2-7	.	TRBD2	TGCGCCAGCAGCCAAGATACTCTGGGGGGGTACGAGCAGTACTTC	CASSQDTLGGYEQYF
TRBV11-2	TRBJ2-2	few	.	TGTGCCAGCAGCTTAGGGGAGAGGGGCTCCGGGGAGCTGTTTTTT	CASSLGERGSGELFF
TRBV9	TRBJ1-2	.	.	TGTGCCAGCAGCGAGGGCCCAAACTATGGCTACACCTTC	CASSEGPNYGYTF
TRBV28	TRBJ1-2	.	.	TGTGCCAGCAGTCCCTTCGGTCCAGGCCTTTATGGCTACACCTTC	CASSPFGPGLYGYTF
TRBV5-1	TRBJ2-1	.	.	TGCGCCAGCAGCCATGGGCAGGGTAGCAATGAGCAGTTCTTC	CASSHGQGSNEQFF
TRBV4-1	TRBJ1-3	.	.	TGCGCCAGCAGCCAAGATCCGGGGCAGGGTTTAGTAAACACCATATATTTT	CASSQDPGQGLVNTIYF
TRBV5-6	TRBJ2-3	.	TRBD2	TGTGCCAGCAGCTTGGGGGGAGGGCCATTAGATACGCAGTATTTT	CASSLGGGPLDTQYF